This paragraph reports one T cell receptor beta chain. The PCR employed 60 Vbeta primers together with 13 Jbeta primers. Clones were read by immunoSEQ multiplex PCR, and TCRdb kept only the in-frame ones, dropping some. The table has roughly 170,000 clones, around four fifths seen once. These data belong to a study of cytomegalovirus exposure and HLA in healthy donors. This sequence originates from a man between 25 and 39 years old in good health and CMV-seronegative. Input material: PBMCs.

CDR3 nucleotides: TGTGCCAGCAGCCTACAGACAGGATTGACTGAAGCTTTCTTT. Translating it yields CASSLQTGLTEAFF. The chain carries TRBV7-2 and TRBJ1-1, with D perhaps TRBD1 (6 bases). The CDR3 covers 14 residues. Germline lookup yields CDR1 SGHTA and CDR2 FQGNSA. Trimming took 5 bases from V and 5 from J, leaving 15 bases between them.